Shown below are 3 T cell receptor beta chains from a single sample sequenced in a study of T cell responses to AZD1222 COVID-19 vaccine. Using immunoSEQ multiplex PCR, the repertoire was profiled, and TCRdb retains in-frame clones only, with some absent. This table has tens of thousands of clones, roughly 87% appearing once. The sample in question was peripheral blood, obtained 28 days after the second AZD1222 dose. These receptor sequences come from an adult who received the AZD1222 COVID-19 vaccine.

The chain uses TRBV27 and TRBJ1-1; 7 bases agree with TRBD1. V lost 6 bases, J lost 4 bases, and 14 bases stayed unmatched. The length of the CDR3 is 16 residues. Germline V gene data show CDR1 as MNHEY and CDR2 as SMNVEV (reference sequence). As DNA, the CDR3 is TGTGCCAGCAGCTTACTGACAGGGAGGAAGGGCACTGAAGCTTTCTTT. The encoded protein is CASSLLTGRKGTEAFF.

V is TRBV5-4 and J is TRBJ1-2; the D is unclear. The V gene lost 2 bases and the J gene lost 4 bases, with 9 bases spanning the gap. CDR3 length: 13 amino acids. CDR1 is SGHNT, CDR2 YYREEE, per germline (reference sequence). Here the CDR3 DNA reads TGTGCCAGCAGCTTTGACCCTGGCTATGGCTACACCTTC. Translation: CASSFDPGYGYTF.

The chain couples TRBV5-1 to TRBJ1-1; D ambiguous. Per the germline V gene, CDR1 is SGHRS and CDR2 is YFSETQ. Trimming cost V 4 bases and J 4 bases, with 11 bases left between them. The CDR3 length is 13 residues. The CDR3 sequence: CASSILPGTEAFF. The CDR3 nucleotides are TGCGCCAGCAGCATTTTGCCGGGCACTGAAGCTTTCTTT. The full variable domain, with the rest looked up from reference TRBV5-1 and TRBJ1-1, is KAGVTQTPRYLIKTRGQQVTLSCSPISGHRSVSWYQQTPGQGLQFLFEYFSETQRNKGNFPGRFSGRQFSNSRSEMNVSTLELGDSALYLCASSILPGTEAFFGQGTRLTVV.